Shown below are 5 T cell receptor beta chains from a single sample sequenced in a study of T-cell reconstitution after alpha-beta-depleted transplantation in children. The authors prepared the TCRbeta library with unique molecular identifiers. TCRdb re-derived calls from the PCR reads in MiXCR, one entry per CDR3 protein. The sample lists just under 550,000 distinct CDR3 sequences, approximately 20% seen once, with about 3.1% in the top ten. The specimen was PBMCs from the stem cell graft donor, collected from the stem cell graft. The receptors stem from a human donor who donated a stem cell graft to a child with acute lymphoblastic leukemia.

This clonotype was detected only a few times. This chain uses TRBV24-1 with TRBJ2-3, with 9 bases fitting TRBD1. V was clipped by 3 bases and J by 4 bases; unmatched bases: 7. The CDR3 contains 16 residues. CDR1 is KGHDR and CDR2 is SFDVKD in the germline V gene. The CDR3 nucleotides read TGTGCCACCAGTGATCCCAGGACAGGGGTGCCAGATACGCAGTATTTT. As protein: CATSDPRTGVPDTQYF.

This rearrangement joins TRBV10-3 to TRBJ1-1; D ambiguous. Deletions cut 4 bases from V and 1 base from J, with 7 bases between. CDR1 and CDR2 (germline): ENHRY, SYGVKD. The CDR3 is 13 amino acids. The CDR3 sequence is CAISGIANTEAFF. CDR3 in DNA: TGTGCCATCAGTGGAATTGCGAACACTGAAGCTTTCTTT.

The V gene is TRBV29-1, the J gene TRBJ2-3; D may be TRBD2 (5 bases). This CDR3 contains 14 residues. Deletions cut 5 bases from V and 0 bases from J, with 12 bases between. CDR1 and CDR2 (germline): SQVTM, ANQGSEA. This CDR3 reads CSVQRETSTDTQYF. In nucleotides, the CDR3 is TGCAGCGTTCAGAGGGAGACTAGCACAGATACGCAGTATTTT.

J is TRBJ2-7 and V is TRBV15, with TRBD1 identical over 10 bases. Per germline, CDR1 LNHNV and CDR2 YYDKDF (reference sequence). The CDR3 totals 15 residues. Trimming took 2 bases from V and 0 from J; bases not matched to a gene: 1. This CDR3 reads CATSRRTGGSYEQYF. The CDR3 DNA is TGTGCCACCAGCAGACGGACAGGGGGCTCCTACGAGCAGTACTTC.

This sequence joins TRBV29-1 and TRBJ1-2; D not resolved. The CDR3 is 16 amino acids. Germline V gene sequence: CDR1 SQVTM, CDR2 ANQGSEA. V lost 3 bases and J 2 bases, leaving 19 bases between the germline ends. CDR3 protein: CSVEVLTAGENYGYTF. Here the CDR3 DNA reads TGCAGCGTTGAGGTGCTGACGGCCGGAGAGAACTATGGCTACACCTTC.